Each of the 19 T cell receptor beta chains below was sequenced from the same sample in a study of response to subunit inactivated influenza vaccine. TCRdb itself ran the RT-PCR reads through MiXCR, one entry per CDR3 protein. The sample has around 650,000 distinct CDR3 sequences, approximately 15% seen once. The sample here was PBMCs from blood, taken roughly 12 days after vaccination. All receptors derive from a man between 50 and 59 years old who received an inactivated influenza vaccine.

The rearrangement uses TRBV7-2 and TRBJ2-2; weak D call: TRBD2 (5 bases). This CDR3 contains 17 residues. The germline V gene encodes CDR1 SGHTA and CDR2 FQGNSA. Trimming took 0 bases from V and 0 from J, leaving 11 bases between them. CDR3 sequence reads: CASSLAGVGTNTGELFF. The CDR3 DNA sequence: TGTGCCAGCAGCTTAGCCGGTGTCGGGACGAACACCGGGGAGCTGTTTTTT.

This rearrangement joins TRBV20-1 to TRBJ2-7; maybe TRBD2 (6 bases). Between the trimmed V and J ends, which lost 5 bases and 0 bases, there was a span of 17 bases. Germline V gene sequence: CDR1 DFQATT, CDR2 SNEGSKA (reference sequence). The CDR3 length is 15 residues. This CDR3 reads CSAPGAGYVSYEQYF. The CDR3, as DNA: TGCAGTGCTCCTGGGGCGGGATACGTCTCCTACGAGCAGTACTTC.

The rearrangement joins TRBV5-5 to TRBJ2-5; 16 nucleotides agree with TRBD2. Unmatched junction bases numbered 6, after V lost 4 bases and J lost 6 bases. This CDR3 spans 16 amino acids. CDR1 and CDR2 from the germline V gene are SGHKS and YYEKEE (reference sequence). The CDR3, as DNA: TGTGCCAGCAGCCCAGGGACTAGCGGGGGGGCGCAGACCCAGTACTTC. It yields the protein CASSPGTSGGAQTQYF.

This rearrangement joins TRBV3-1 to TRBJ2-3; TRBD2 aligns across 12 bases. The CDR3 spans 16 residues. CDR1 LGHDT and CDR2 YNNKEL come from the germline V gene (reference sequence). V shed 3 bases, J shed 5 bases, and the junction held 6 bases outside the gene matches. Here the CDR3 reads CASSQLAGGRGDTQYF. The DNA for the CDR3 is TGTGCCAGCAGCCAGCTAGCGGGAGGGAGAGGAGATACGCAGTATTTT.

V usage is TRBV20-1 and J usage is TRBJ1-2; D call uncertain. The V end lost 3 bases, the J end lost 9 bases, and 17 bases lay between the germline ends. The V gene's germline CDR1 is DFQATT and CDR2 SNEGSKA (reference sequence). The CDR3 sequence is 13 residues long. CDR3 loop: CSASARTSLSYTF. Here the CDR3 DNA reads TGCAGTGCTAGTGCAAGGACCTCCTTAAGCTACACCTTC.

This clonotype was recorded many times. The V gene is TRBV28, the J gene TRBJ2-7; weak D call: TRBD1 (6 bases). Germline lookup yields CDR1 MDHEN and CDR2 SYDVKM. V was shortened by 6 bases and J by 3 bases, with 18 bases between the two germline ends. There are 15 residues in the CDR3. CDR3 amino acids: CASSRPRGYRYEQYF. CDR3 DNA: TGTGCCAGCAGCCGCCCCAGGGGCTACCGCTACGAGCAGTACTTC. The full variable domain, rest sourced from reference TRBV28 and TRBJ2-7, is DVKVTQSSRYLVKRTGEKVFLECVQDMDHENMFWYRQDPGLGLRLIYFSYDVKMKEKGDIPEGYSVSREKKERFSLILESASTNQTSMYLCASSRPRGYRYEQYFGPGTRLTVT.

In its sample, this clonotype was seen a few times. The chain carries TRBV12-3 or TRBV12-4 and TRBJ1-2; 7 bases align to TRBD1. The V and J ends lost 7 bases and 8 bases, in that order; junction bases with no gene match: 10. CDR3 length: 13 residues. The CDR3 is CASNYGQVGGYTF. The CDR3, as DNA: TGTGCCAGCAATTACGGACAGGTGGGCGGCTACACCTTC.

J is TRBJ2-1 and V is TRBV5-1; the D gene is possibly TRBD2 (6 bases). The V and J ends lost 4 bases and 8 bases respectively, with 19 bases between them. This CDR3 comprises 15 residues. Germline CDR1 SGHRS, CDR2 YFSETQ. In nucleotides, the CDR3 is TGCGCCAGCAGCCAAAACGTTCAAACGGGGGATGAGCAGTTCTTC. It translates to CASSQNVQTGDEQFF. The whole variable domain, filled in from reference TRBV5-1 and TRBJ2-1, reads KAGVTQTPRYLIKTRGQQVTLSCSPISGHRSVSWYQQTPGQGLQFLFEYFSETQRNKGNFPGRFSGRQFSNSRSEMNVSTLELGDSALYLCASSQNVQTGDEQFFGPGTRLTVL.

V is TRBV5-1 and J is TRBJ2-7, with D possibly TRBD1 on 6 matching bases. V shed 1 base and J shed 0 bases, with 14 bases lying between them. In germline, CDR1 is SGHRS, CDR2 YFSETQ. The CDR3 totals 16 residues. This CDR3 is CASSLYRDIASYEQYF. The CDR3 nucleotides are TGCGCCAGCAGCTTGTACAGGGACATAGCCTCCTACGAGCAGTACTTC.

The V and J genes are TRBV29-1 and TRBJ2-2; 8 positions agree with TRBD1. The V gene end was trimmed by 8 bases and the J gene end by 2 bases; junction bases not matched to a gene: 7. CDR1 and CDR2 from the germline V gene are SQVTM and ANQGSEA. CDR3 length equals 14 residues. CDR3 protein: CSFRGQANTGELFF. The CDR3 bases are TGCAGCTTTCGGGGACAGGCAAACACCGGGGAGCTGTTTTTT.

The rearrangement links TRBV27 to TRBJ2-1; TRBD2 matches at 14 bases. The CDR3 sequence is 16 residues long. V dropped 5 bases and J dropped 6; count of bases not matched to a gene: 6. The germline V gene has CDR1 MNHEY and CDR2 SMNVEV (reference sequence). CDR3 DNA: TGTGCCAGCAGTGTAAGACTAGCGGGGGGGCCCAATGAGCAGTTCTTC. Protein sequence: CASSVRLAGGPNEQFF.

The sample holds a few counts of this clonotype. The V call is TRBV20-1, the J call TRBJ2-7; 8 nucleotides match TRBD1. CDR3 size: 13 residues. Losses at the gene ends were 4 bases for V and 5 bases for J; bases not matched to a gene: 7. Germline V gene data show CDR1 as DFQATT and CDR2 as SNEGSKA (reference sequence). CDR3 in DNA: TGCAGTGCTAACGGACAGGGCGGCCACGAGCAGTACTTC. The encoded protein is CSANGQGGHEQYF.

The rearrangement uses TRBV4-1 and TRBJ2-2, with D tentatively TRBD1 or TRBD2 (5 bases each). The CDR3 is 18 residues long. The V end lost 0 bases, the J end lost 0 bases, and 14 bases lay between the germline ends. The germline V gene encodes CDR1 MGHRA and CDR2 YSYEKL. CDR3 bases: TGCGCCAGCAGCCAAGAGGGCCGGGGCAGCCCGAACACCGGGGAGCTGTTTTTT. Its translation is CASSQEGRGSPNTGELFF.

The CDR3 sequence is CASSLLNGDTQYF. The CDR3 coding sequence is TGTGCCAGCAGCTTACTAAATGGTGATACGCAGTATTTT. This chain uses TRBV7-3 with TRBJ2-3; D is unresolved. V lost 2 bases and J lost 6, with 9 bases in between. The CDR3 totals 13 residues. Germline loops: CDR1 SGHTA, CDR2 FQGTGA.

The sample holds a few counts of this clonotype. The chain uses TRBV4-3 and TRBJ2-2; 9 bases align to TRBD2. The germline CDR1 and CDR2 sequences are LGHNA and YSLEER. V dropped 2 bases and J dropped 2; count of bases not matched to a gene: 3. This CDR3 is 16 amino acids long. The CDR3 sequence is CASSQLTSGNTGELFF. The CDR3, as DNA: TGCGCCAGCAGCCAACTGACTAGCGGAAACACCGGGGAGCTGTTTTTT.

This clonotype was picked up a small number of times. This chain uses TRBV29-1 with TRBJ1-1, with 7 bases that match TRBD1. Trimming at V came to 6 bases and at J to 2 bases, leaving 6 bases not matched to a gene. CDR1 and CDR2 from the germline V gene are SQVTM and ANQGSEA. The CDR3 consists of 13 residues. The CDR3 spells CSVSGQVNTEAFF. The CDR3 DNA follows: TGCAGCGTGAGTGGACAGGTAAACACTGAAGCTTTCTTT.

The rearrangement joins TRBV10-3 to TRBJ2-5; D not certain. The CDR3 consists of 11 residues. The germline V gene encodes CDR1 ENHRY and CDR2 SYGVKD. V lost 0 bases to trimming and J lost 7 bases, with 3 bases between them. CDR3 in DNA: TGTGCCATCAGTGAGTCAGGGACCCAGTACTTC. Amino acids: CAISESGTQYF.

The chain recombines TRBV6-5 with TRBJ2-3; 10 bases map to TRBD2. V was pared by 0 bases and J by 3 bases, with 6 bases of the junction left unmatched. CDR1 and CDR2 (germline): MNHEY, SVGAGI. This CDR3 region has 17 residues. The DNA of the CDR3 is TGTGCCAGCAGTTACTCGAGGTCTAGCGGGAGTACAGATACGCAGTATTTT. It yields the protein CASSYSRSSGSTDTQYF.

V and J are TRBV24-1 and TRBJ2-2, with 7 positions matching TRBD1. With V trimmed by 3 bases and J by 4 bases, 7 bases remained unmatched. This CDR3 has 16 residues. Germline V CDR1 and CDR2: KGHDR, SFDVKD. In DNA form, the CDR3 reads TGTGCCACCAGTGATCCACAGGGGCAGGGCACCGGGGAGCTGTTTTTT. Translation gives CATSDPQGQGTGELFF.